These 3 T cell receptor beta chains originate from one sample sequenced in a study of cytomegalovirus exposure and HLA in healthy donors. The primer mix had 60 Vbeta and 13 Jbeta primers. The table came from immunoSEQ multiplex PCR; TCRdb's copy has only in-frame clones and leaves some out. The sample has over 150,000 clones; about 80% are singletons. The material sequenced was PBMCs. These receptors originate from a woman in her forties or fifties in good health and CMV-seronegative.

The rearrangement links TRBV7-9 to TRBJ1-1, with TRBD1 as a possible D gene (6 bases). This CDR3 has 13 amino acids. Trimming took 2 bases from V and 3 from J, leaving 7 bases between them. Germline V lookup: CDR1 SEHNR, CDR2 FQNEAQ (reference sequence). CDR3 region: CASSLKGDTEAFF. The CDR3 nucleotides read TGTGCCAGCAGCTTAAAGGGGGACACTGAAGCTTTCTTT.

This clone appeared a single time. This rearrangement joins TRBV19 to TRBJ1-2, with D possibly matching TRBD1 (5 bases). This CDR3 has 13 amino acids. Germline lookup yields CDR1 LNHDA and CDR2 SQIVND (reference sequence). Trimming removed 7 bases at V and 6 bases at J, with 15 bases between. CDR3 sequence (DNA): TGTGCCAGTACCCCTGGGGCCAATAATGGCTACACCTTC. Protein sequence: CASTPGANNGYTF. The variable domain in full, completed from reference TRBV19 and TRBJ1-2, reads DGGITQSPKYLFRKEGQNVTLSCEQNLNHDAMYWYRQDPGQGLRLIYYSQIVNDFQKGDIAEGYSVSREKKESFPLTVTSAQKNPTAFYLCASTPGANNGYTFGSGTRLTVV.

This clone was found a few times. The chain uses TRBV19 and TRBJ2-5; D is undetermined. Deletions cut 3 bases from V and 5 bases from J, with 10 bases between. The CDR3 extends over 13 amino acids. Germline-derived CDR1 and CDR2 are LNHDA and SQIVND (reference sequence). For the CDR3, the DNA is TGTGCCAGTAGTATGAACCCCGGGGAGACCCAGTACTTC. This gives the protein CASSMNPGETQYF.